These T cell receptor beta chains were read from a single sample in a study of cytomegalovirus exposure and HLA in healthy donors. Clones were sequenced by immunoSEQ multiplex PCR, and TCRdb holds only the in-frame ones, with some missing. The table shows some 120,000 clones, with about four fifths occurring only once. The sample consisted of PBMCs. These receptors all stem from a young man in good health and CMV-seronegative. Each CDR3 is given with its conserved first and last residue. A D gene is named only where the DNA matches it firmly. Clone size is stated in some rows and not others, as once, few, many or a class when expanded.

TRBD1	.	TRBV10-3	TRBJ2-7	CAARRGTGGYEQYF	TGTGCCGCCCGAAGGGGGACAGGGGGATACGAGCAGTACTTC
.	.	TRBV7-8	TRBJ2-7	CASSLGPGQRYF	TGTGCCAGCAGCTTAGGCCCAGGACAGCGATACTTC
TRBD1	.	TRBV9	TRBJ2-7	CASSASYPGTGNEQYF	TGTGCCAGCAGCGCCTCCTATCCGGGGACAGGGAATGAGCAGTACTTC
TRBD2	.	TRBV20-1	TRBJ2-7	CSARAGLEQYF	TGCAGTGCTCGAGCGGGACTCGAGCAGTACTTC
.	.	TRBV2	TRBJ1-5	CASSRTEINQPQHF	TGTGCCAGCAGTAGGACAGAGATCAATCAGCCCCAGCATTTT
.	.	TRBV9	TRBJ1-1	CASSRSPNTEAFF	TGTGCCAGCAGCCGGTCCCCGAACACTGAAGCTTTCTTT
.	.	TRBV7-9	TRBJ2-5	CASSLMGGAETQYF	TGTGCCAGCAGCTTAATGGGTGGGGCGGAGACCCAGTACTTC
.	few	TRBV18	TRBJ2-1	CASSQQGNSNEQFF	TGTGCCAGCTCACAACAGGGAAATAGCAATGAGCAGTTCTTC
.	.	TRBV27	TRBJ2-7	CASSSSGGFVQYF	TGTGCCAGCAGTTCTAGTGGAGGTTTTGTGCAGTACTTC
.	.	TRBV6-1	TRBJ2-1	CASSDYRSSGNEQFF	TGTGCCAGCAGTGACTACCGGTCCTCGGGGAATGAGCAGTTCTTC
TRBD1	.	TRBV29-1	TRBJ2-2	CSGLRDRGGSGELFF	TGCAGCGGTCTCCGGGACAGGGGTGGCTCCGGGGAGCTGTTTTTT
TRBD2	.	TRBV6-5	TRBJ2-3	CASSSPSGDTDTQYF	TGTGCCAGCAGTAGTCCTAGCGGGGACACAGATACGCAGTATTTT
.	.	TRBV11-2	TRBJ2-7	CASSPRWRSYEQYF	TGTGCCAGCAGCCCTCGGTGGCGGTCCTACGAGCAGTACTTC
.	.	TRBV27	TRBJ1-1	CASSLQRNTEAFF	TGTGCCAGCAGCCTACAGAGGAACACTGAAGCTTTCTTT
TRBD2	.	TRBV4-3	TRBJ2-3	CASSQDNQGTSTTDTQYF	TGCGCCAGCAGCCAGGACAATCAGGGGACTAGCACCACAGATACGCAGTATTTT
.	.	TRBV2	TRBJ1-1	CASTEGGAEAFF	TGTGCCAGCACCGAGGGGGGGGCTGAAGCTTTCTTT
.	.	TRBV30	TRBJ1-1	CACTLGGGLSAFF	TGTGCCTGCACTTTGGGCGGGGGGCTTTCGGCTTTCTTT
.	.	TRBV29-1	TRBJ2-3	CSVEQGLGTDTQYF	TGCAGCGTTGAACAAGGACTGGGCACAGATACGCAGTATTTT
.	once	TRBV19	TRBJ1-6	CASSTPRTPSPLHF	TGTGCCAGTAGTACTCCGCGGACACCCTCACCCCTCCACTTT
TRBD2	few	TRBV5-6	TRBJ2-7	CASSLGLAGDAEQYF	TGTGCCAGCAGCTTAGGGCTAGCGGGAGACGCCGAGCAGTACTTC
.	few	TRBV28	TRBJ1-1	CASSESSGIDTEAFF	TGTGCCAGCAGCGAGAGCTCAGGGATAGACACTGAAGCTTTCTTT
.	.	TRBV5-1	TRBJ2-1	CASRISGTYNEQFF	TGCGCCAGCAGAATTAGCGGAACCTACAATGAGCAGTTCTTC
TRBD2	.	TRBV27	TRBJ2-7	CASSSEGLGEYEQYF	TGTGCCAGCAGTTCCGAAGGACTAGGGGAGTACGAGCAGTACTTC
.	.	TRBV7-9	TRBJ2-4	CASSIRTDRDIKNIQYF	TGTGCCAGCAGCATTCGTACCGACCGGGACATCAAAAACATTCAGTACTTC
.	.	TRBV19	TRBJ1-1	CASRPTGITEAFF	TGTGCCAGTAGACCCACAGGGATCACTGAAGCTTTCTTT
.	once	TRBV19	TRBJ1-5	CASSKYGGRRDQPQHF	TGTGCCAGTAGTAAATACGGAGGGCGCAGGGATCAGCCCCAGCATTTT
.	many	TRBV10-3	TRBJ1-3	CAISDSRTSSGNTIYF	TGTGCCATCAGTGATTCTCGGACATCCTCTGGAAACACCATATATTTT
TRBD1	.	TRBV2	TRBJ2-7	CASSQTGRTYEQYF	TGTGCCAGCTCTCAGACAGGGAGAACCTACGAGCAGTACTTC
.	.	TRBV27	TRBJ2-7	CASTTGVPYEQYF	TGTGCCAGCACCACGGGGGTCCCCTACGAGCAGTACTTC
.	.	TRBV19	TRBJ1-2	CASSIEGTLYGYTF	TGTGCCAGTAGTATAGAAGGGACACTCTATGGCTACACCTTC
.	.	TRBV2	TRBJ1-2	CASSEDPRQVPGYTF	TGTGCCAGCAGTGAAGACCCAAGACAGGTCCCCGGCTACACCTTC
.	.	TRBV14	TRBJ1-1	CASSQARPGKAFF	TGTGCCAGCAGCCAAGCTCGGCCAGGGAAAGCTTTCTTT
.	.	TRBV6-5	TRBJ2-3	CASNLKQGTDTQYF	TGTGCCAGCAACCTAAAACAGGGCACAGATACGCAGTATTTT
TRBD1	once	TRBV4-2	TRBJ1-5	CASSQDHDRGVTNNQPQHF	TGTGCCAGCAGCCAAGACCACGACAGGGGGGTAACCAATAATCAGCCCCAGCATTTT
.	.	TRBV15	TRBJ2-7	CATSRDRGYEQYF	TGTGCCACCAGCAGAGATCGGGGCTACGAGCAGTACTTC
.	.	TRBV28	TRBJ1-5	CASLGTGRPYSNQPQHF	TGTGCCAGCTTAGGGACGGGGAGGCCTTATAGCAATCAGCCCCAGCATTTT
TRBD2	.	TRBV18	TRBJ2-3	CASSPPTSGVVGTQYF	TGTGCCAGCTCACCACCGACTAGCGGGGTCGTGGGCACGCAGTATTTT
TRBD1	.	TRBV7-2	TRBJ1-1	CASSLVRTGSTEAFF	TGTGCCAGCAGCTTAGTAAGGACAGGGAGCACTGAAGCTTTCTTT
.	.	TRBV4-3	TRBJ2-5	CASSQAYQEIAAWGETQYF	TGCGCCAGCAGCCAAGCCTATCAGGAAATAGCGGCTTGGGGAGAGACCCAGTACTTC
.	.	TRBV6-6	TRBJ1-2	CASSYSYTSNYGYTF	TGTGCCAGCAGTTACTCGTACACCTCTAACTATGGCTACACCTTC
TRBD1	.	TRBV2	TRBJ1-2	CARGQDYGYTF	TGTGCCAGGGGACAGGACTATGGCTACACCTTC
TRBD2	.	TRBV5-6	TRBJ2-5	CASSPGLAGGPRLTETQYF	TGTGCCAGCAGCCCGGGACTAGCGGGAGGGCCGCGTTTAACGGAGACCCAGTACTTC